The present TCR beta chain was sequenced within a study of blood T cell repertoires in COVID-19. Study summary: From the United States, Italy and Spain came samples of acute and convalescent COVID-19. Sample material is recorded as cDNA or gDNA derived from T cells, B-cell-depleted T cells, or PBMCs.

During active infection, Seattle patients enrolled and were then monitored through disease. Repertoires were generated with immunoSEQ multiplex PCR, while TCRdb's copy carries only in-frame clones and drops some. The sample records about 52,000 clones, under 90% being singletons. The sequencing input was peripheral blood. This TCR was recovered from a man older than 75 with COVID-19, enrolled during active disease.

The CDR3 DNA follows: TGTGCCAGCAGTTTGGACAGGGTGGTCACTGAAGCTTTCTTT. Residues: CASSLDRVVTEAFF. The gene calls are TRBV28 and TRBJ1-1, with TRBD1 identical over 8 bases. CDR3 length: 14 amino acids. Per the germline V gene, CDR1 is MDHEN and CDR2 is SYDVKM. V lost 3 bases to trimming and J lost 4 bases; unmatched junction nucleotides: 4.